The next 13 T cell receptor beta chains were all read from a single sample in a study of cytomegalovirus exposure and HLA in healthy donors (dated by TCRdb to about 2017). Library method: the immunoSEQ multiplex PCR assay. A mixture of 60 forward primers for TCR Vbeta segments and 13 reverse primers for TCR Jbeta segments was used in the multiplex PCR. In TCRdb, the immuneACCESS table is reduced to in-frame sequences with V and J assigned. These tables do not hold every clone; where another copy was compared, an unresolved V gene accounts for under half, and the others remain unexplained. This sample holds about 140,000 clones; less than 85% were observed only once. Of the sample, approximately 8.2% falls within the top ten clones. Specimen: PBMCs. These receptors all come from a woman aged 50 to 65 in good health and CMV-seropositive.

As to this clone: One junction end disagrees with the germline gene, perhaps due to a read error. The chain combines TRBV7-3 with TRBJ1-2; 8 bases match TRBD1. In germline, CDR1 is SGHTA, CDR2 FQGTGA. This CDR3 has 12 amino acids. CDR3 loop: CASSPGTGALHF. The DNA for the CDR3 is TGTGCCAGCAGCCCGGGGACAGGCGCCCTCCACTTC.

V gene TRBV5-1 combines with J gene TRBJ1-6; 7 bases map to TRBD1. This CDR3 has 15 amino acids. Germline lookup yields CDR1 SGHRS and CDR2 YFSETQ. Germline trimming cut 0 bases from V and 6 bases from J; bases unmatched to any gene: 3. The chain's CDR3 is CASSLVTGANSPLHF. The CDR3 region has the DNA TGCGCCAGCAGCTTGGTCACAGGGGCTAATTCACCCCTCCACTTT.

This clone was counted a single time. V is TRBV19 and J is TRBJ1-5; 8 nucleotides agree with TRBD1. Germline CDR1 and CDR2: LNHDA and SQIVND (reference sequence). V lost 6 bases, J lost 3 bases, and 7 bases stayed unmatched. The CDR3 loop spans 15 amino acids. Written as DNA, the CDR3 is TGTGCCAGTAGAATGGGACAGGCTTCCAATCAGCCCCAGCATTTT. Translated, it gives CASRMGQASNQPQHF. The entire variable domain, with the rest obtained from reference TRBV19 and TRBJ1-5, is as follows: DGGITQSPKYLFRKEGQNVTLSCEQNLNHDAMYWYRQDPGQGLRLIYYSQIVNDFQKGDIAEGYSVSREKKESFPLTVTSAQKNPTAFYLCASRMGQASNQPQHFGDGTRLSIL.

The CDR3 spells CAISVSSTDTQYF. Here the CDR3 DNA reads TGTGCCATCAGTGTCAGTAGCACAGATACGCAGTATTTT. The chain joins TRBV10-3 to TRBJ2-3; D is ambiguous. Germline assignment: CDR1 ENHRY and CDR2 SYGVKD. V lost 4 bases to trimming and J lost 0 bases, with 5 bases between them. CDR3 length: 13 residues.

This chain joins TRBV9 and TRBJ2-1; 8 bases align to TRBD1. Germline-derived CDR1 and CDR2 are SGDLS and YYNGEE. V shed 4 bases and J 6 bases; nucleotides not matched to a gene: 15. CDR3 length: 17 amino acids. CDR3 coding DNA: TGTGCCAGCAGCACGGGACAGGTTGGGGTACATGGCAATGAGCAGTTCTTC. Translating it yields CASSTGQVGVHGNEQFF.

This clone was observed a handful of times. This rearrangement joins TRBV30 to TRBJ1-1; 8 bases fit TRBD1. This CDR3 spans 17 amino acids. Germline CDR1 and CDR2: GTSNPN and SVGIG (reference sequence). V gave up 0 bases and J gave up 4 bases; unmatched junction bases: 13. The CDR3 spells CAWSVRVLDRVGTEAFF. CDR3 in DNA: TGTGCCTGGAGTGTAAGGGTGTTGGACAGGGTGGGCACTGAAGCTTTCTTT.

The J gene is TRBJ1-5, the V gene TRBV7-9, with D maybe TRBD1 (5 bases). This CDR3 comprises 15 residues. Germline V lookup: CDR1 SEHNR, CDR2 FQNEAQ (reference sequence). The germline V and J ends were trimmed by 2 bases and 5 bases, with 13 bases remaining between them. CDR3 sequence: CASSLNQGEDQPQHF. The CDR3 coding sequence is TGTGCCAGCAGCTTAAACCAGGGCGAGGATCAGCCCCAGCATTTT. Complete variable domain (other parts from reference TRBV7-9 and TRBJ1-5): DTGVSQNPRHKITKRGQNVTFRCDPISEHNRLYWYRQTLGQGPEFLTYFQNEAQLEKSRLLSDRFSAERPKGSFSTLEIQRTEQGDSAMYLCASSLNQGEDQPQHFGDGTRLSIL.

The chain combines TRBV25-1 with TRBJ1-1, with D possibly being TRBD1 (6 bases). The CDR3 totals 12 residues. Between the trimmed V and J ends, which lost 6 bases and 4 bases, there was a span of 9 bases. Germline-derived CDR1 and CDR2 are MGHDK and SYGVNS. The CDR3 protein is CASRMGATEAFF. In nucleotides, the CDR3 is TGTGCCAGCAGGATGGGGGCCACTGAAGCTTTCTTT.

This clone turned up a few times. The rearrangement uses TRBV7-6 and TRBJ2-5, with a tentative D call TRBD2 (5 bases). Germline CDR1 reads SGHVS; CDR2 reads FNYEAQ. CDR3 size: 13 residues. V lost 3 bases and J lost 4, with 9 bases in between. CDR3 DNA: TGTGCCAGCAGCTTCGGGGTGCGAGAGACCCAGTACTTC. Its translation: CASSFGVRETQYF.

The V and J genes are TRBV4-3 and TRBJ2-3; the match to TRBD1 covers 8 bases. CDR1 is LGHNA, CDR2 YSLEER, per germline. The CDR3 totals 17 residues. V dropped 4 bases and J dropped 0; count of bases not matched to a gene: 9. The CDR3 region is CASSPSPRQGSTDTQYF. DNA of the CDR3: TGCGCCAGCAGCCCCTCTCCGCGACAGGGGAGCACAGATACGCAGTATTTT.

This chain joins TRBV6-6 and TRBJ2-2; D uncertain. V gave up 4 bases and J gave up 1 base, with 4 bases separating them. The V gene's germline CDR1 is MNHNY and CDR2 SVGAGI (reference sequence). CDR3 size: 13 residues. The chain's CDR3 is CASSSGNTGELFF. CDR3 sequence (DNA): TGTGCCAGCAGTTCGGGGAACACCGGGGAGCTGTTTTTT.

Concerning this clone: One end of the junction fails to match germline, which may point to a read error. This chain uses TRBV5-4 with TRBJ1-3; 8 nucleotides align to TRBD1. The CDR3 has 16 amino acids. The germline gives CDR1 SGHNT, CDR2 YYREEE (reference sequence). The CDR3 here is CASSSQGVGSRNTIYF. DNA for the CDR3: TGTGCCAGCAGTTCACAGGGGGTCGGCTCTAGAAACACCATATATTTT. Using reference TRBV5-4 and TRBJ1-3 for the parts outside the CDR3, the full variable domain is ETGVTQSPTHLIKTRGQQVTLRCSSQSGHNTVSWYQQALGQGPQFIFQYYREEENGRGNFPPRFSGLQFPNYSSELNVNALELDDSALYLCASSSQGVGSRNTIYFGEGSWLTVV.

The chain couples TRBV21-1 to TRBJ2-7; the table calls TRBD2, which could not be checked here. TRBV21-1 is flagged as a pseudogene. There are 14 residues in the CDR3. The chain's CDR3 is CASSKRLAHNEQYF. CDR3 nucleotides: TGTGCCAGCAGCAAACGGCTAGCTCACAACGAGCAGTACTTC.